The T cell receptor beta chain described here comes from a study of long-term antiretroviral therapy in people with HIV. Overall study: Collection dates of the earliest samples fall about a decade before the 2015 immediate-ART recommendation. Study outcomes and limitations: Information on adherence to ART, viral resistance or therapy changes was unavailable. In the period from the mid-2000s to the late 2010s, blood was collected, possibly under older ART regimens. Controls exceeded HIV repertoires in CDR3 length range.

The germline V gene encodes CDR1 ENHRY and CDR2 SYGVKD. CDR3 length equals 14 residues. The V gene end was trimmed by 7 bases and the J gene end by 4 bases; junction bases not matched to a gene: 6. In regard to this clone: Antigen specificity is unknown.

The authors ran the immunoSEQ assay, v3.0, at survey level. TCRdb's copy holds only in-frame clones and misses some; the assay was immunoSEQ multiplex PCR. This sample carries fewer than 30,000 clones, around 85% of them seen once, and the ten largest clones take roughly 5%. The chain employs TRBV10-3 and TRBJ2-5; TRBD1 aligns across 10 bases. The sequences come from unsorted PBMCs, collected 0.7 years before starting antiretroviral therapy. The TCR comes from a man aged 25-45 years with HIV. CDR3 residues: CAITAGQGRETQYF. CDR3 nucleotide sequence: TGTGCCATCACCGCGGGACAGGGGAGAGAGACCCAGTACTTC.